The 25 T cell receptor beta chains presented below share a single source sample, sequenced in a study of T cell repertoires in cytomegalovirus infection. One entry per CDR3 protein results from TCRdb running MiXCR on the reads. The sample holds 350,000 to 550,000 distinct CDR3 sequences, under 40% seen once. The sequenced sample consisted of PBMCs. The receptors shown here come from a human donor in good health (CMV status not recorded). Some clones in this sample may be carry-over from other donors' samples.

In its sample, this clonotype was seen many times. CDR3 nucleotide sequence: TGTGCCAGCAGACGCAACACGGTGAACTACAATGAGCAGTTCTTC. This encodes CASRRNTVNYNEQFF. The chain links TRBV7-2 to TRBJ2-1; D gene uncertain. From germline, CDR1 is SGHTA and CDR2 FQGNSA. With 6 bases removed from V and 3 bases from J, the gap between germline ends came to 15 bases. The CDR3 is 15 residues long.

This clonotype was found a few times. CDR3 protein: CASSSGLDYEQYF. The CDR3 DNA follows: TGTGCCAGCAGCTCGGGACTCGACTACGAGCAGTACTTC. This chain links TRBV5-4 with TRBJ2-7; possible D gene TRBD2, 6 bases. Germline CDR1 reads SGHNT; CDR2 reads YYREEE (reference sequence). The CDR3 extends over 13 amino acids. The ends were cut back, 3 bases at V and 3 bases at J, with 10 bases in the middle.

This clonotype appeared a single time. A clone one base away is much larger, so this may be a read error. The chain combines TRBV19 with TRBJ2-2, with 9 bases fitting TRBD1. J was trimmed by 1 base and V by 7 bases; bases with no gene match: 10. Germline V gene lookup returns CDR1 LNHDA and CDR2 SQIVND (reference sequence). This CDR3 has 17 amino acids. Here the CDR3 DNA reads TGTGCCAGTATGCGCTATGGACAGGGGCTGAACACCGGGGAGCTGTTTTTT. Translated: CASMRYGQGLNTGELFF.

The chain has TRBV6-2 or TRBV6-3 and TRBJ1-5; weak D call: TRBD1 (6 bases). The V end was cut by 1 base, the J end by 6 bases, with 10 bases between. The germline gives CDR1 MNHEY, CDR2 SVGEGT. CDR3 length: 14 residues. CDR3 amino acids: CASSYFLRGQPQHF. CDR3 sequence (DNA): TGTGCCAGCAGTTACTTCCTCAGGGGTCAGCCCCAGCATTTT.

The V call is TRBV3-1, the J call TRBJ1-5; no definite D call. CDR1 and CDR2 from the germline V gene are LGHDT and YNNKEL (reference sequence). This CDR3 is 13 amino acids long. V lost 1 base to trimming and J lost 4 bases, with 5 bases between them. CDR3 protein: CASSQVPNQPQHF. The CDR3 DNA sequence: TGTGCCAGCAGCCAAGTCCCAAATCAGCCCCAGCATTTT. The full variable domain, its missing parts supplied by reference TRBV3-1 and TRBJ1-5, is DTAVSQTPKYLVTQMGNDKSIKCEQNLGHDTMYWYKQDSKKFLKIMFSYNNKELIINETVPNRFSPKSPDKAHLNLHINSLELGDSAVYFCASSQVPNQPQHFGDGTRLSIL.

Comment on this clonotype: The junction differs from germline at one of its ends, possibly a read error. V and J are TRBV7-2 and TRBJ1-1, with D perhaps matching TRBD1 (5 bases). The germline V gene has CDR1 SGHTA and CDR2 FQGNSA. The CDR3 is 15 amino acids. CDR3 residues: CSSSSPGTVKTEAFF. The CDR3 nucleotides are TGTTCCAGCAGCTCCCCCGGGACGGTGAAAACTGAAGCTTTCTTT.

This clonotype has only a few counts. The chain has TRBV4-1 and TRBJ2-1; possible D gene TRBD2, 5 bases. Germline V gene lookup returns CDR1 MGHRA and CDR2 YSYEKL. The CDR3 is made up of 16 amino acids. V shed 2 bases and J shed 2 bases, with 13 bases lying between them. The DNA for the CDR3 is TGCGCCAGCAGCCAACGTCACACCGGGACCTACAATGAGCAGTTCTTC. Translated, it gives CASSQRHTGTYNEQFF.

The CDR3 protein is CSVSATLIYEQYF. The CDR3 nucleotides are TGCAGTGTCTCCGCGACACTAATCTACGAGCAGTACTTC. V usage is TRBV20-1 and J usage is TRBJ2-7; D is uncertain. V was trimmed by 7 bases and J by 3 bases, leaving 16 bases between them. Germline values: CDR1 DFQATT, CDR2 SNEGSKA (reference sequence). This CDR3 has 13 amino acids.

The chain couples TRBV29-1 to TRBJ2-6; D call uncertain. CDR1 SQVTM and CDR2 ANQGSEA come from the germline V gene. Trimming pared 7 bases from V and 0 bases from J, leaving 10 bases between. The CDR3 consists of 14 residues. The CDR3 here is CSARWSSGANVLTF. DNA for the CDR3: TGCAGCGCCCGATGGAGCTCTGGGGCCAACGTCCTGACTTTC.

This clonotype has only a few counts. The CDR3 region has the DNA TGTGCCAGCAGCCCCACCGGGACACTCAATGAGCAGTTCTTC. This gives the protein CASSPTGTLNEQFF. The chain uses TRBV6-6 and TRBJ2-1, with D perhaps matching TRBD1 (6 bases). The CDR3 sequence is 14 residues long. CDR1 and CDR2 from the germline V gene are MNHNY and SVGAGI (reference sequence). V lost 6 bases and J lost 6, with 15 bases in between.

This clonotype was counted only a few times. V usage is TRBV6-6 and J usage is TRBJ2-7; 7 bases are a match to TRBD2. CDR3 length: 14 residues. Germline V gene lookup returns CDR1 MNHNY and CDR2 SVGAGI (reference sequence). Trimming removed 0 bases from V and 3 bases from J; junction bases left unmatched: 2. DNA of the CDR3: TGTGCCAGCAGTTACTCGAGGGAGGGCTACGAGCAGTACTTC. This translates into CASSYSREGYEQYF.

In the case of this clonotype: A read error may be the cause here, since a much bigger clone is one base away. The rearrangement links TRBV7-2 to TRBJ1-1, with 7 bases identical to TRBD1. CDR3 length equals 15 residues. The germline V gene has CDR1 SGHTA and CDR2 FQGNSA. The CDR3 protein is CASSPSGTVNTEVFF. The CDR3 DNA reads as TGTGCCAGCAGCCCTTCCGGGACAGTGAACACTGAAGTTTTCTTT.

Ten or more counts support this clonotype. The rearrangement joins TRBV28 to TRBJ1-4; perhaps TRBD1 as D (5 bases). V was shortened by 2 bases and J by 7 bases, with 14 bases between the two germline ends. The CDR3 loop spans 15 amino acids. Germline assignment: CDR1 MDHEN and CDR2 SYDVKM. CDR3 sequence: CASSLLQGGREKLFF. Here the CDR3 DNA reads TGTGCCAGCAGTTTACTGCAGGGCGGCCGTGAAAAACTGTTTTTT.

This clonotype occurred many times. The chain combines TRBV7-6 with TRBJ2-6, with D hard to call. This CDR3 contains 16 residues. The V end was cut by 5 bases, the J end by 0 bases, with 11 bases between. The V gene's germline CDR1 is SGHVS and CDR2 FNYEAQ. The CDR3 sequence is CASSPPPNSGANVLTF. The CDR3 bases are TGTGCCAGCAGCCCCCCTCCCAACTCTGGGGCCAACGTCCTGACTTTC.

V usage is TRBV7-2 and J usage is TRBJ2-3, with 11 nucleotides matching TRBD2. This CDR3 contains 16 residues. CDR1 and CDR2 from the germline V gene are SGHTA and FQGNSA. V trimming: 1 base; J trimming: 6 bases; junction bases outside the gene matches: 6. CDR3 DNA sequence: TGTGCCAGCAGCTTAGGCATAGCGGGGGGGCCGGATACGCAGTATTTT. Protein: CASSLGIAGGPDTQYF.

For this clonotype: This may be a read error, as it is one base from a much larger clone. The CDR3 nucleotides read TGTTCCAGCAGCCCCGGACCGGGACTAGCGGGGTACAATGAGCAGTTCTTC. Protein product: CSSSPGPGLAGYNEQFF. V usage is TRBV7-2 and J usage is TRBJ2-1, with TRBD2 matching over 13 bases. CDR1 and CDR2 (germline): SGHTA, FQGNSA. The CDR3 runs 17 residues.

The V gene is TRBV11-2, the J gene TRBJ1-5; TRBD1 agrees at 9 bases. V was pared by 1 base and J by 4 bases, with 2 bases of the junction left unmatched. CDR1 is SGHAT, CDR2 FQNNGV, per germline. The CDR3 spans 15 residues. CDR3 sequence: CASSLGTGDNQPQHF. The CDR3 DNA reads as TGTGCCAGCAGCTTAGGGACAGGGGATAATCAGCCCCAGCATTTT.

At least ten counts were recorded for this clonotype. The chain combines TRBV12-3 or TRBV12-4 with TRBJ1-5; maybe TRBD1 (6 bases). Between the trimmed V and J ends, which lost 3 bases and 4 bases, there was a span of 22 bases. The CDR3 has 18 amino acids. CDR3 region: CASSLGRNGLGTNQPQHF. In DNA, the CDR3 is TGTGCCAGCAGTTTGGGGAGAAACGGCCTGGGGACAAATCAGCCCCAGCATTTT.

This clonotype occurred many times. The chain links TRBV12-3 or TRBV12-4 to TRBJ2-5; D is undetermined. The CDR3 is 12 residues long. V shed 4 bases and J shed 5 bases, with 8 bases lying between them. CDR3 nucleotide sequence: TGTGCCAGCAGTTCTCGGCCGGAGACCCAGTACTTC. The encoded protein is CASSSRPETQYF.

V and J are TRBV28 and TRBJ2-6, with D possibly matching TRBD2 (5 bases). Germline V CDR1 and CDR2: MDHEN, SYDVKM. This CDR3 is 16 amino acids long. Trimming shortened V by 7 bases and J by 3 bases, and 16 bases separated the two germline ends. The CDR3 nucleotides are TGTGCCAGCACCCTATCCGGAGGTTTTGGGGCCAACGTCCTGACTTTC. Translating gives CASTLSGGFGANVLTF.

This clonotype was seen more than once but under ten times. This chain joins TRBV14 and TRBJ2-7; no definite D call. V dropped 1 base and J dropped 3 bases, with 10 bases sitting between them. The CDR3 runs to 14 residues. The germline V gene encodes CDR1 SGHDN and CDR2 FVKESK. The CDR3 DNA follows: TGTGCCAGCAGCCAAGTCGATAGGTACTACGAGCAGTACTTC. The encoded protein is CASSQVDRYYEQYF.

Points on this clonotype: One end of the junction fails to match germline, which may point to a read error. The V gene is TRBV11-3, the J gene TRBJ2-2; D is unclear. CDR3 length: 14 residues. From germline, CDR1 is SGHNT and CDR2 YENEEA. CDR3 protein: CSSSQRTGTGELFF. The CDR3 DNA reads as TGTTCCAGCAGCCAACGGACGGGTACCGGGGAGCTGTTTTTT.

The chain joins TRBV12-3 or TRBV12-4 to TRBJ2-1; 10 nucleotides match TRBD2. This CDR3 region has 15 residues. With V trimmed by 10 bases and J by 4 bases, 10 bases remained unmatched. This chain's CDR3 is CAIAMTSGPYNEQFF. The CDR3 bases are TGTGCCATCGCTATGACTAGCGGGCCTTACAATGAGCAGTTCTTC.

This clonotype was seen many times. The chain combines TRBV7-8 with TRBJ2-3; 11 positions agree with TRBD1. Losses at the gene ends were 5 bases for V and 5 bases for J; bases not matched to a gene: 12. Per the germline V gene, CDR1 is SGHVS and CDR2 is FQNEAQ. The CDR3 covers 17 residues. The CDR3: CASSERDRGVRGDTQYF. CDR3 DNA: TGTGCCAGCAGCGAGCGGGACAGGGGGGTCCGTGGAGATACGCAGTATTTT.

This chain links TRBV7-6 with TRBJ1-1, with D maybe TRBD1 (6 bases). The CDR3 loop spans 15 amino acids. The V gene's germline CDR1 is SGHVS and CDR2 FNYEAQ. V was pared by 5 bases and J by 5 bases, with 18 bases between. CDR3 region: CASSKDGGRVTEAFF. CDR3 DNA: TGTGCCAGCAGCAAAGACGGGGGGCGAGTGACTGAAGCTTTCTTT.